The 2 T cell receptor beta chains reported below all come from one sample, sequenced in a study of identical twins. TCRdb itself ran the 5' RACE reads through MiXCR, one entry per CDR3 protein. The table includes under 250,000 distinct CDR3 sequences, about 7.5% detected once. These sequences were also reported in another study, on yellow fever vaccine responses in identical twins.

Sequencing was done on a sample of memory (CD45RO+) T cells sorted from blood. The receptors were sampled from a young woman in good health.

This clonotype has more than one count but fewer than ten. The chain uses TRBV9 and TRBJ2-3; 8 nucleotides match TRBD2. The CDR3 consists of 16 residues. The germline V gene encodes CDR1 SGDLS and CDR2 YYNGEE. V trimming: 1 base; J trimming: 2 bases; junction bases outside the gene matches: 6. CDR3 nucleotides: TGTGCCAGCAGCGTACAGCAAGCGGGGGCCACAGATACGCAGTATTTT. Translating it yields CASSVQQAGATDTQYF.

This clonotype was picked up a small number of times. The CDR3, as DNA: TGCGCCAGCAGACTAGACCCTTTGACCGGGGAGCTGTTTTTT. Amino acids: CASRLDPLTGELFF. The rearrangement joins TRBV4-3 to TRBJ2-2; a possible D gene is TRBD2 (5 bases). V shed 6 bases and J shed 5 bases, with 13 bases lying between them. Looked up from germline, CDR1 is LGHNA and CDR2 is YSLEER. This CDR3 is 14 amino acids long.